The 32 T cell receptor beta chains below were found in one sample sequenced in a study of blood T cells in healthy people across ages. Sample-barcoded 5' priming and a J-beta primer mix drove a second PCR of 7 to 11 cycles. TCRdb analysed the 5' RACE reads with MiXCR anew, one entry per CDR3 protein. The data show about 840,000 distinct CDR3 sequences, roughly 28% seen once. These data were likewise used in another study, on T cells of mothers and their children.

The source material was blood. These receptors were obtained from a woman aged 40 to 50 in good health.

This clonotype was seen many times. The J gene is TRBJ2-5, the V gene TRBV6-6; maybe TRBD2 (5 bases). The CDR3 length is 13 residues. V was pared by 7 bases and J by 7 bases, with 16 bases between. Germline V gene sequence: CDR1 MNHNY, CDR2 SVGAGI (reference sequence). The CDR3 nucleotides read TGTGCCAGCACGGGATCTCTTAGAGGGACCCAGTACTTC. This sequence encodes CASTGSLRGTQYF.

The gene calls are TRBV14 and TRBJ2-1; perhaps TRBD2 as D (6 bases). The V end was cut by 0 bases, the J end by 10 bases, with 7 bases between. Looked up from germline, CDR1 is SGHDN and CDR2 is FVKESK. The CDR3 loop spans 12 amino acids. The CDR3 loop reads CASSQESGEQFF. CDR3 DNA: TGTGCCAGCAGCCAAGAAAGCGGGGAGCAGTTCTTC.

This chain joins TRBV7-6 and TRBJ1-1; 9 bases agree with TRBD1. Trimming removed 9 bases from V and 2 bases from J; junction bases left unmatched: 7. The germline CDR1 and CDR2 sequences are SGHVS and FNYEAQ. The CDR3 is 14 residues long. The DNA for the CDR3 is TGTGCCAGTAGACAGGGGGTTGGAAACACTGAAGCTTTCTTT. Amino acids: CASRQGVGNTEAFF.

This clonotype has only a few counts. The CDR3 spells CASSLGVRDGYTF. CDR3 DNA sequence: TGTGCCAGCAGCTTAGGGGTACGCGATGGCTACACCTTC. The V call is TRBV7-6, the J call TRBJ1-2, with D uncertain. Looked up from germline, CDR1 is SGHVS and CDR2 is FNYEAQ. CDR3 length: 13 amino acids. Trimming shortened V by 1 base and J by 6 bases, and 9 bases separated the two germline ends. Full variable domain (outside the CDR3, taken from reference TRBV7-6 and TRBJ1-2): GAGVSQSPRYKVTKRGQDVALRCDPISGHVSLYWYRQALGQGPEFLTYFNYEAQQDKSGLPNDRFSAERPEGSISTLTIQRTEQRDSAMYRCASSLGVRDGYTFGSGTRLTVV.

At least ten counts were recorded for this clonotype. The chain couples TRBV29-1 to TRBJ1-5; D is undetermined. Trimming cost V 8 bases and J 0 bases, with 14 bases left between them. This CDR3 spans 14 amino acids. The V gene's germline CDR1 is SQVTM and CDR2 ANQGSEA. CDR3 sequence reads: CSPLGGFSNQPQHF. As DNA, the CDR3 is TGCAGCCCACTCGGAGGGTTTAGCAATCAGCCCCAGCATTTT.

In regard to this clonotype: One end of the junction varies from germline; a read error may be responsible. V gene TRBV7-2 combines with J gene TRBJ2-4, with 8 bases identical to TRBD1. The germline CDR1 and CDR2 sequences are SGHTA and FQGNSA. The CDR3 loop spans 19 amino acids. CDR3 in amino acids: CASSLTGRAGGSAKNIQYF. CDR3 nucleotide sequence: TGTGCCAGCAGCCTTACGGGCAGGGCAGGGGGCTCGGCCAAAAACATCCAGTACTTC.

This chain's CDR3 is CASSPRGLNNEQFF. The DNA for the CDR3 is TGTGCCAGCAGCCCGAGGGGCCTTAACAATGAGCAGTTCTTC. The rearrangement joins TRBV9 to TRBJ2-1, with D perhaps assigned TRBD1 or TRBD2 (5 bases each). CDR1 and CDR2 (germline): SGDLS, YYNGEE. This CDR3 contains 14 residues. Between the trimmed V and J ends, which lost 4 bases and 5 bases, there was a span of 13 bases.

This sequence joins TRBV20-1 and TRBJ1-5; 11 bases are shared with TRBD1. The CDR3 loop spans 17 amino acids. Germline V gene lookup returns CDR1 DFQATT and CDR2 SNEGSKA (reference sequence). The V segment lost 2 bases and the J segment 0 bases; nucleotides outside the gene matches: 6. The chain's CDR3 is CSARTDRGLYSNQPQHF. The CDR3 bases are TGCAGTGCTAGAACGGACAGGGGGCTATATAGCAATCAGCCCCAGCATTTT.

As to this clonotype: This could be a read error, since a much larger clone is one nucleotide away. This chain links TRBV20-1 with TRBJ2-3, with 7 bases aligning to TRBD1. In germline, CDR1 is DFQATT, CDR2 SNEGSKA (reference sequence). This CDR3 is built from 13 residues. The CDR3 loop is CSALGQSTDAQYF. The CDR3 region has the DNA TGCAGTGCTTTGGGACAGAGCACAGATGCGCAGTATTTT.

The chain recombines TRBV7-9 with TRBJ1-3; D call uncertain. Germline V gene sequence: CDR1 SEHNR, CDR2 FQNEAQ (reference sequence). V was trimmed by 6 bases and J by 0 bases, leaving 9 bases between them. The CDR3 consists of 14 residues. CDR3 DNA: TGTGCCAGCAGTCGCCGAGGCTCTGGAAACACCATATATTTT. Residues: CASSRRGSGNTIYF.

This clonotype was seen only a few times. The V call is TRBV4-2, the J call TRBJ2-5, with TRBD1 identical over 7 bases. CDR1 and CDR2 (germline): LGHNA, YNFKEQ. The CDR3 spans 17 residues. The V segment lost 0 bases and the J segment 5 bases; nucleotides outside the gene matches: 12. In nucleotides, the CDR3 is TGTGCCAGCAGCCAAGATCCCCAGGGGGTGGGGCGGGAGACCCAGTACTTC. Translating gives CASSQDPQGVGRETQYF.

This clonotype was observed a few times. CDR3 protein: CSARPAGGLIGANVLTF. The DNA of the CDR3 is TGCAGTGCTAGGCCCGCGGGGGGGCTAATAGGGGCCAACGTCCTGACTTTC. The J gene is TRBJ2-6, the V gene TRBV20-1; 9 nucleotides line up with TRBD2. The CDR3 consists of 17 residues. The ends lost 3 bases at V and 4 bases at J; junction bases unmatched: 10. The germline CDR1 and CDR2 sequences are DFQATT and SNEGSKA (reference sequence).

The rearrangement uses TRBV7-2 and TRBJ1-2; the D gene is possibly TRBD1 (5 bases). V lost 8 bases, J lost 12 bases, and 22 bases lay in between. This CDR3 is built from 13 residues. The germline V gene encodes CDR1 SGHTA and CDR2 FQGNSA. For the CDR3, the DNA is TGTGCCAGCTCCTCACGGGGGGGACCGCTCGACACCTTC. Residues: CASSSRGGPLDTF. Using reference TRBV7-2 and TRBJ1-2 for the parts outside the CDR3, the full variable domain is GAGVSQSPSNKVTEKGKDVELRCDPISGHTALYWYRQSLGQGLEFLIYFQGNSAPDKSGLPSDRFSAERTGGSVSTLTIQRTQQEDSAVYLCASSSRGGPLDTFGSGTRLTVV.

Many counts were recorded for this clonotype. This could be a read error, since a much larger clone is one nucleotide away. The chain joins TRBV6-5 to TRBJ2-5; TRBD1 or TRBD2 may be the D gene (5 bases each). V was pared by 8 bases and J by 5 bases, with 15 bases between. Germline CDR1 is MNHEY and CDR2 is SVGAGI. CDR3 length: 13 residues. CDR3 nucleotide sequence: TGTGCCAGCTACAAGGGGCGCGGGGAGACCCAGTACTTC. This gives the protein CASYKGRGETQYF.

This clonotype was picked up a small number of times. The chain couples TRBV15 to TRBJ1-5; D ambiguous. The CDR3 spans 8 residues. Per the germline V gene, CDR1 is LNHNV and CDR2 is YYDKDF (reference sequence). CDR3 loop: CSNQPQHF. CDR3 in DNA: TGTAGCAATCAGCCCCAGCATTTT.

The genes are TRBV20-1 and TRBJ2-5; possibly TRBD1 for D (5 bases). The germline V gene has CDR1 DFQATT and CDR2 SNEGSKA (reference sequence). There are 14 residues in the CDR3. Trimming cost V 6 bases and J 11 bases, with 25 bases left between them. The CDR3 DNA is TGCAGTGCCCTATCCAGGACAAAGGCCTACGGGCAGTACTTC. Its protein is CSALSRTKAYGQYF.

About this clonotype itself: This clone may be a read error of a much larger clone one base away. This chain links TRBV12-3 or TRBV12-4 with TRBJ2-7; the D is unclear. This CDR3 region has 13 residues. The V end was cut by 4 bases, the J end by 4 bases, with 11 bases between. The DNA of the CDR3 is TGTGCCAGCAGTTACGGCGGAGTTTACGAGCAGTACTTC. Translation gives CASSYGGVYEQYF.

The CDR3 region is CASSQTGRGSYNEQFF. The CDR3 DNA follows: TGTGCCAGCAGCCAGACAGGGAGAGGATCCTACAATGAGCAGTTCTTC. The gene calls are TRBV9 and TRBJ2-1; 7 bases map to TRBD1. Trimming removed 4 bases from V and 1 base from J; junction bases left unmatched: 8. The CDR3 is made up of 16 amino acids. Germline V lookup: CDR1 SGDLS, CDR2 YYNGEE.

Worth noting for this clonotype: An end of the junction does not agree with germline; a read error may underlie this. The chain uses TRBV9 and TRBJ2-4; D may match TRBD1 or TRBD2 (6 bases each). Near its end, the DNA agrees better with TRBJ2-7, so the J call may be wrong. CDR3 length: 14 amino acids. CDR1 and CDR2 (germline): SGDLS, YYNGEE. CDR3 protein: CTSSVGGGVYEQYF. The CDR3 DNA follows: TGTACCAGCAGCGTAGGGGGAGGTGTCTACGAGCAGTACTTC.

This sequence joins TRBV28 and TRBJ2-7; the D gene is possibly TRBD2 (6 bases). The CDR3 has 16 amino acids. Germline V gene data show CDR1 as MDHEN and CDR2 as SYDVKM. Trimming took off 1 base at V and 3 bases at J, with 16 bases between the two ends. CDR3 coding DNA: TGTGCCAGCAGTTTATTGGGGCGAGGCGGGGTCTACGAGCAGTACTTC. Translating it yields CASSLLGRGGVYEQYF.

This clonotype showed up many times. The genes are TRBV2 and TRBJ2-3, with unresolved D. There are 17 residues in the CDR3. The V gene's germline CDR1 is SNHLY and CDR2 FYNNEI. V gave up 3 bases and J gave up 3 bases, with 19 bases separating them. CDR3 bases: TGTGCCAGCAGTGATCCCCGCGGAAGGGAAGCGACAGATACGCAGTATTTT. This gives the protein CASSDPRGREATDTQYF. The whole variable domain, remainder taken from reference TRBV2 and TRBJ2-3, is EPEVTQTPSHQVTQMGQEVILRCVPISNHLYFYWYRQILGQKVEFLVSFYNNEISEKSEIFDDQFSVERPDGSNFTLKIRSTKLEDSAMYFCASSDPRGREATDTQYFGPGTRLTVL.

CDR3 sequence (DNA): TGTGCCAGCAGCTTGGGGGACGGTTGTTATGGCTACACCTTC. Encoded protein: CASSLGDGCYGYTF. This chain links TRBV5-6 with TRBJ1-2; D may be TRBD1 (5 bases). The CDR3 contains 14 residues. The V gene's germline CDR1 is SGHDT and CDR2 YYEEEE. Trimming took 0 bases from V and 5 from J, leaving 11 bases between them. Drawing the rest from reference TRBV5-6 and TRBJ1-2, the complete variable domain is DAGVTQSPTHLIKTRGQQVTLRCSPKSGHDTVSWYQQALGQGPQFIFQYYEEEERQRGNFPDRFSGHQFPNYSSELNVNALLLGDSALYLCASSLGDGCYGYTFGSGTRLTVV.

The table lists this clonotype with many counts. V is TRBV3-1 and J is TRBJ2-7; perhaps D is TRBD1 or TRBD2 (5 bases each). V was shortened by 4 bases and J by 7 bases, with 20 bases between the two germline ends. The germline V gene encodes CDR1 LGHDT and CDR2 YNNKEL (reference sequence). There are 15 residues in the CDR3. The CDR3 coding sequence is TGTGCCAGCAGCCTTACGGGGACCGACCCGCGGGAGCAGTACTTC. Protein sequence: CASSLTGTDPREQYF.

This clonotype was observed many times. The rearrangement uses TRBV5-1 and TRBJ2-3; D is unresolved. The CDR3 has 15 residues. V gave up 4 bases and J gave up 5 bases, with 17 bases separating them. Germline V gene lookup returns CDR1 SGHRS and CDR2 YFSETQ. The CDR3 loop reads CASSLDNPGVDTQYF. CDR3 DNA sequence: TGCGCCAGCAGCCTCGACAACCCTGGAGTAGATACGCAGTATTTT.

This clonotype was counted ten times or more. The chain uses TRBV4-3 and TRBJ2-1, with 8 bases matching TRBD2. The CDR3 runs to 16 residues. V trimming: 0 bases; J trimming: 2 bases; junction bases outside the gene matches: 3. In germline, CDR1 is LGHNA, CDR2 YSLEER. In DNA, the CDR3 is TGCGCCAGCAGCCAAGATCCTAGCGGGCCCTACAATGAGCAGTTCTTC. This codes for CASSQDPSGPYNEQFF.

V usage is TRBV27 and J usage is TRBJ1-6; TRBD1 might be the D (6 bases). CDR1 is MNHEY and CDR2 is SMNVEV in the germline V gene (reference sequence). The V end lost 0 bases, the J end lost 2 bases, and 11 bases lay between the germline ends. The CDR3 extends over 17 amino acids. CDR3 sequence: CASSLSGGLTYNSPLHF. In nucleotides, the CDR3 is TGTGCCAGCAGTTTATCCGGGGGCCTAACCTATAATTCACCCCTCCACTTT.

This clonotype was counted at least ten times. The chain combines TRBV29-1 with TRBJ2-7; D perhaps matches TRBD1 (6 bases). CDR1 SQVTM and CDR2 ANQGSEA come from the germline V gene. V was cut by 0 bases and J by 2 bases, with 14 bases left in between. The CDR3 is 15 residues long. CDR3 DNA: TGCAGCGTTGAAGATGTGGGGGCGCCTGCCTACGAGCAGTACTTC. This codes for CSVEDVGAPAYEQYF.

A few counts support this clonotype. The CDR3 is CASSMRETQYF. The CDR3 DNA sequence: TGCGCCAGCAGCATGAGGGAGACCCAGTACTTC. The chain combines TRBV5-1 with TRBJ2-5; D not resolved. Trimming stripped 4 bases from V and 5 bases from J, with 6 bases between. CDR1 is SGHRS and CDR2 is YFSETQ in the germline V gene. The CDR3 loop spans 11 amino acids.

This clonotype was seen a few times. The chain employs TRBV7-8 and TRBJ2-1; a possible D gene is TRBD2 (6 bases). Trimming removed 3 bases at V and 5 bases at J, with 17 bases between. The CDR3 length is 16 residues. CDR1 SGHVS and CDR2 FQNEAQ come from the germline V gene. CDR3 region: CASSFRAGTPDNEQFF. Here the CDR3 DNA reads TGTGCCAGCAGCTTTCGCGCCGGGACTCCGGACAATGAGCAGTTCTTC.

V is TRBV6-1 and J is TRBJ1-5; TRBD1 might be the D (6 bases). This CDR3 has 15 amino acids. The V and J ends lost 8 bases and 4 bases respectively, with 18 bases between them. CDR1 is MNHNS, CDR2 SASEGT, per germline. The CDR3 coding sequence is TGTGCCAGCCAGGACGGAGGGGGGGGGAATCAGCCCCAGCATTTT. The encoded protein is CASQDGGGGNQPQHF.

On this clonotype itself: This may arise from a read error, as a much more abundant clone is one base away. This chain connects TRBV28 to TRBJ2-1; 8 bases are a match to TRBD2. Trimming at V came to 7 bases and at J to 8 bases, leaving 16 bases not matched to a gene. Germline CDR1 and CDR2: MDHEN and SYDVKM. CDR3 length equals 16 residues. CDR3 protein: CASNSAGTRAHDEQFF. For the CDR3, the DNA is TGTGCCAGCAACTCAGCCGGGACTAGGGCGCACGATGAGCAGTTCTTC.

The chain joins TRBV7-9 to TRBJ2-3; 8 bases fit TRBD1. Germline CDR1 reads SEHNR; CDR2 reads FQNEAQ (reference sequence). This CDR3 is 16 amino acids long. With V trimmed by 2 bases and J by 2 bases, 6 bases remained unmatched. This CDR3 is CASSLFPDRDTDTQYF. The DNA of the CDR3 is TGTGCCAGCAGCTTATTTCCGGACAGGGACACAGATACGCAGTATTTT.